This T cell receptor beta chain was recorded in a study of cytomegalovirus exposure and HLA in healthy donors. The CDR3 has 17 amino acids. Germline V gives CDR1 LNHDA, CDR2 SQIVND (reference sequence). J was trimmed by 0 bases and V by 7 bases; bases with no gene match: 7. PCR employed 60 Vbeta and 13 Jbeta primers. Sequencing used immunoSEQ multiplex PCR; TCRdb keeps in-frame clones, though not all of them. Here the sample spans 55,000 to 85,000 clones, 72% being singletons. In this sample, this clone turned up many times. This chain uses TRBV19 with TRBJ2-6, with 9 bases aligning to TRBD1. This clonotype originated in a woman in her forties in good health and CMV-seropositive. Material for sequencing was PBMCs. The CDR3 DNA is TGTGCCAGTAAGGACAGGGGTGGAGACTCTGGGGCCAACGTCCTGACTTTC. This codes for CASKDRGGDSGANVLTF.